This T cell receptor beta chain was documented in a study of vaccination and CD4 T cells after COVID-19. Study context: The convalescents included six males and four females, and among them two were Hispanic while seven were Caucasian.

Points on this clonotype: Its antigen is undetermined.

Study-level points and caveats: Researchers report that a median about 87% of reactive clones in convalescent patients surfaced only post-vaccination.

The Oncomine TCR Beta short-read assay was applied to DNA of cultured CD4+ T cells. MiXCR was run by TCRdb on the PCR reads, yielding one entry per CDR3 protein. The sample gives approximately 8,800 distinct CDR3 sequences, about 61% of which show up once; approximately 40% is in the top ten. Germline assignment: CDR1 DFQATT and CDR2 SNEGSKA (reference sequence). The CDR3 is made up of 13 amino acids. With 3 bases removed from V and 9 bases from J, the gap between germline ends came to 17 bases. Treatment specified: approximately 9-day PBMC culture with coronavirus spike peptide pools or control peptides (ViraFEST assay).

V is TRBV20-1 and J is TRBJ1-1; D gene uncertain. Sequenced material: CD4+ T cells from blood, cultured in vitro. The TCR sequence derives from a human donor who had recovered from COVID-19. CDR3 protein: CSASTQGIYQAFF. The CDR3 coding sequence is TGCAGTGCTAGTACACAAGGGATTTACCAAGCTTTCTTT.